This T cell receptor beta chain was sequenced in a study of cytomegalovirus exposure and HLA in healthy donors. Overall study context: Approximately 180 million T cells yielded roughly 120 million unique TCR beta sequences, as an earlier analysis found. An early release of data contained about 85 million unique TCRs, which came from HLA-typed donors. Whole-study findings and limits: Analysis performed later found approximately 17,000 TCR beta sequences associated with HLA alleles at 0.05 false discovery rate. Cytomegalovirus-associated TCR beta chains were listed, numbering roughly 150.

PCR was performed using 60 Vbeta and 13 Jbeta primers. Clones were sequenced by immunoSEQ multiplex PCR, and TCRdb holds only the in-frame ones, with some missing. The table counts approximately 140,000 clones; around 2.4% lies in the top ten. Per germline, CDR1 MNHNY and CDR2 SVGAGI (reference sequence). The junction had 1 base not matched to a gene; V was cut back by 3 bases and J by 2 bases. The CDR3 consists of 14 residues. As for this clone: Its antigen is still unknown.

This receptor was identified in a young woman in good health and CMV-seronegative. Sequencing input: PBMCs. The chain couples TRBV6-6 to TRBJ2-1; TRBD2 agrees at 7 bases. CDR3 region: CASSYGTTYNEQFF. CDR3 DNA: TGTGCCAGCAGTTATGGGACTACCTACAATGAGCAGTTCTTC.